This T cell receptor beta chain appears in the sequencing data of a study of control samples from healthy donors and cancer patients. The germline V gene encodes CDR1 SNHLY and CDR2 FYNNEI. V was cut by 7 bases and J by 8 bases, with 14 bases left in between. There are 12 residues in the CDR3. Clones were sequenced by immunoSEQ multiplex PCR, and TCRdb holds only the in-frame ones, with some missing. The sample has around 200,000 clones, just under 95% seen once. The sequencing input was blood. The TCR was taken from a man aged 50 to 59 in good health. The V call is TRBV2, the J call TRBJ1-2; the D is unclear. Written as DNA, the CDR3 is TGTGCCAGCACTTTGTCGACCGGAGGCTACACCTTC. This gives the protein CASTLSTGGYTF. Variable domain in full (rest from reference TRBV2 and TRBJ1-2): EPEVTQTPSHQVTQMGQEVILRCVPISNHLYFYWYRQILGQKVEFLVSFYNNEISEKSEIFDDQFSVERPDGSNFTLKIRSTKLEDSAMYFCASTLSTGGYTFGSGTRLTVV.